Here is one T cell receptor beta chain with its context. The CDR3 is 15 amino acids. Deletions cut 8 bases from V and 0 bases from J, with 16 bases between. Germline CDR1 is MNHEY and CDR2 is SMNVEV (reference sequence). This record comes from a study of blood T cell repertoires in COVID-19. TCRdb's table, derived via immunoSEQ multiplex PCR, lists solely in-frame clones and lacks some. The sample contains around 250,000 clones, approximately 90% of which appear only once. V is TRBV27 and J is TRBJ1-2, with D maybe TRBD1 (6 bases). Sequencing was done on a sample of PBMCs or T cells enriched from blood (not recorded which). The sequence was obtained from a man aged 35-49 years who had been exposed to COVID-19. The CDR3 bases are TGTGCCAGCCATTCGACCAGGACAGCTAACTATGGCTACACCTTC. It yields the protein CASHSTRTANYGYTF.